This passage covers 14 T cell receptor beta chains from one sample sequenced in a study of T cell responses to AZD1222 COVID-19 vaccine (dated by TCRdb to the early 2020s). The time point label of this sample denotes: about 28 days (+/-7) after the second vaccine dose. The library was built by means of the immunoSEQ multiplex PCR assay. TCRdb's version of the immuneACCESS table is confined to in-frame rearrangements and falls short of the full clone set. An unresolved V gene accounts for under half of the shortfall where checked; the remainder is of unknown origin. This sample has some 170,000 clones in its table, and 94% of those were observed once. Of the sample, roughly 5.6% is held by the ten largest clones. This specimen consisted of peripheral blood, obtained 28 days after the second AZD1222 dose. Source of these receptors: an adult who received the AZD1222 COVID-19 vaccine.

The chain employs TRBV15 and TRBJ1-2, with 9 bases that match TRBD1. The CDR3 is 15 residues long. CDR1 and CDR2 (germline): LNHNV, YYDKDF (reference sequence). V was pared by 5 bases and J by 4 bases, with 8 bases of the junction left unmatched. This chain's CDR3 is CATSRDREFFYGYTF. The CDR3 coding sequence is TGTGCCACCAGCCGGGACAGGGAATTCTTCTATGGCTACACCTTC. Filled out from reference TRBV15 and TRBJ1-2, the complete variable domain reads DAMVIQNPRYQVTQFGKPVTLSCSQTLNHNVMYWYQQKSSQAPKLLFHYYDKDFNNEADTPDNFQSRRPNTSFCFLDIRSPGLGDTAMYLCATSRDREFFYGYTFGSGTRLTVV.

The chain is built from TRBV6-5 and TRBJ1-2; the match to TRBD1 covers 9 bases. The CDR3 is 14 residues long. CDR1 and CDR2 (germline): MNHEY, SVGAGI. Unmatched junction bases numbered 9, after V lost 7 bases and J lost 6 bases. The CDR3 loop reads CASTFQQGAHGYTF. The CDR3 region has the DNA TGTGCCAGCACGTTCCAACAGGGGGCGCATGGCTACACCTTC.

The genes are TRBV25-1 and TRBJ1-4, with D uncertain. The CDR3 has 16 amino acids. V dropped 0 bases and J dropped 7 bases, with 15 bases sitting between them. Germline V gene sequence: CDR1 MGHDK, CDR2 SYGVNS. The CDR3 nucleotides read TGTGCCAGCAGTGAATATTATCCCTACTACGGTGAAAAACTGTTTTTT. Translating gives CASSEYYPYYGEKLFF.

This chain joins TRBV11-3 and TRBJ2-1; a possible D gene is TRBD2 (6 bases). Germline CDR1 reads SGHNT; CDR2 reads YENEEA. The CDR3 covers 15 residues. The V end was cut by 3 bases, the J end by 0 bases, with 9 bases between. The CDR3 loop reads CASSFGGSSYNEQFF. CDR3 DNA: TGTGCCAGCAGCTTTGGGGGGAGCTCCTACAATGAGCAGTTCTTC.

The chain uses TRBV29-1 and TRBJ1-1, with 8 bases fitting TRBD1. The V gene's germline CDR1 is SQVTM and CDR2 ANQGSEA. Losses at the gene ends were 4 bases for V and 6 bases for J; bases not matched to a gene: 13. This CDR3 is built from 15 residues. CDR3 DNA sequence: TGCAGCGTTGGTGAACCGAAGGACAGGGTGTCTGAAGCTTTCTTT. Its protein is CSVGEPKDRVSEAFF. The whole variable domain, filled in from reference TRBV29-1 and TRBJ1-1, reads SAVISQKPSRDICQRGTSLTIQCQVDSQVTMMFWYRQQPGQSLTLIATANQGSEATYESGFVIDKFPISRPNLTFSTLTVSNMSPEDSSIYLCSVGEPKDRVSEAFFGQGTRLTVV.

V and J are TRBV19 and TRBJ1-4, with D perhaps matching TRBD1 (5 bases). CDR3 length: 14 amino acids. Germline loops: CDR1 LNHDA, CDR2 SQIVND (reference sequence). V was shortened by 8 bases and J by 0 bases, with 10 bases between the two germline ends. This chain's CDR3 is CASRGDPTNEKLFF. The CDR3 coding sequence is TGTGCCAGTCGAGGGGACCCAACTAATGAAAAACTGTTTTTT.

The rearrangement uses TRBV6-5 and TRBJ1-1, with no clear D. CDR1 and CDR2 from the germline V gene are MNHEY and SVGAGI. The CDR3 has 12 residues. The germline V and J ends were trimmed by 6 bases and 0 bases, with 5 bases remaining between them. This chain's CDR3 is CASRTLNTEAFF. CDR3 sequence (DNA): TGTGCCAGCAGGACACTGAACACTGAAGCTTTCTTT.

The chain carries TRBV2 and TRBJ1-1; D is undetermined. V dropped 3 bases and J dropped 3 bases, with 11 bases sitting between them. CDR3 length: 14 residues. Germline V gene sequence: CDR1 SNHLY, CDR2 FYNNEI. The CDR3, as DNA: TGTGCCAGCAGTGAGGCCCCACCCCACACTGAAGCTTTCTTT. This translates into CASSEAPPHTEAFF.

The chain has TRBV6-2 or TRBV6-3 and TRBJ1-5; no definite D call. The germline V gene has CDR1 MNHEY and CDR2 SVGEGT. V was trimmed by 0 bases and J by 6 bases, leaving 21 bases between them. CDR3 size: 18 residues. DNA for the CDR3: TGTGCCAGCAGTTACTCATGGGCAACTCACGATGGTTTTCAGCCCCAGCATTTT. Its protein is CASSYSWATHDGFQPQHF.

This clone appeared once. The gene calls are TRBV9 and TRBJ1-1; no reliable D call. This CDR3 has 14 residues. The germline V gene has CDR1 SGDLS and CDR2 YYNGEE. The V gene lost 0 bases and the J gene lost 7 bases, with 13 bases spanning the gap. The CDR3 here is CASSVDPGAGEAFF. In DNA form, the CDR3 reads TGTGCCAGCAGCGTAGATCCGGGAGCGGGTGAAGCTTTCTTT.

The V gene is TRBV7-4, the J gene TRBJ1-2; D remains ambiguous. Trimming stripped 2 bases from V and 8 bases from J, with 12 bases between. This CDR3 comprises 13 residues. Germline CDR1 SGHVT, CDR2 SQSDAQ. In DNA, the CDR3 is TGTGCCAGCAGCTTACGAGTGGTGGGGGGCTACACCTTC. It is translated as CASSLRVVGGYTF.

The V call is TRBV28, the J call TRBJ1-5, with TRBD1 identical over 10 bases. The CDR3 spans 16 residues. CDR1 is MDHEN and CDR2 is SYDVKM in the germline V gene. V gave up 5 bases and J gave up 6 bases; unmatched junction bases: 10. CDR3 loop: CASSIRDRGISQPQHF. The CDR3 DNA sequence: TGTGCCAGCAGTATCCGGGACAGGGGAATAAGTCAGCCCCAGCATTTT.

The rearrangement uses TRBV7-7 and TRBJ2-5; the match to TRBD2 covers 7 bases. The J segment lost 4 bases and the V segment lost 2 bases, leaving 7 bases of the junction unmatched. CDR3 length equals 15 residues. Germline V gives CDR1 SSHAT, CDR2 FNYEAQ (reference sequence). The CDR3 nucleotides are TGTGCCAGCAGCTTAACCGGTGGGGGGGGAGAGACCCAGTACTTC. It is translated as CASSLTGGGGETQYF.

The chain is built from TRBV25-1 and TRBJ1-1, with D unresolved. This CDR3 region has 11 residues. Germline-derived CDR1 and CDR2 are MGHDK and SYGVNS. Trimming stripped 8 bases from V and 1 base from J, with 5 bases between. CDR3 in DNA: TGTGCCAGCCACAAGAACACTGAAGCTTTCTTT. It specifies CASHKNTEAFF.